Below, 10 T cell receptor beta chains from the same sample are listed, as sequenced in a study of blood T cell repertoires in COVID-19. Produced via immunoSEQ multiplex PCR; TCRdb's table is partial and in-frame only. The data show about 130,000 clones, with around 80% seen just once and roughly 1.8% held by the top ten. Sample: peripheral blood. The receptors shown here come from a man in his 70s with acute or convalescent COVID-19.

The genes are TRBV18 and TRBJ1-1, with D perhaps matching TRBD1 (5 bases). Germline values: CDR1 KGHSH, CDR2 LQKENI. V lost 2 bases, J lost 9 bases, and 10 bases lay in between. The CDR3 runs 12 residues. CDR3 sequence: CASSPETVKAFF. CDR3 coding DNA: TGTGCCAGCTCACCAGAGACAGTCAAAGCTTTCTTT.

This rearrangement joins TRBV11-2 to TRBJ2-1, with D unresolved. The CDR3 contains 15 residues. The germline V and J ends were trimmed by 2 bases and 7 bases, with 15 bases remaining between them. Germline assignment: CDR1 SGHAT and CDR2 FQNNGV. Here the CDR3 reads CASSLYGGASNEQFF. As DNA, the CDR3 is TGTGCCAGCAGCTTATATGGCGGAGCCTCGAATGAGCAGTTCTTC.

The gene calls are TRBV5-8 and TRBJ2-7; D is possibly TRBD1 (6 bases). The CDR3 contains 16 residues. Trimming stripped 1 base from V and 1 base from J, with 15 bases between. Germline-derived CDR1 and CDR2 are SGHTS and YDEGEE. The CDR3 region is CASSLIPSTGSYEQYF. CDR3 coding DNA: TGTGCCAGCAGCTTGATACCATCGACAGGTTCCTACGAGCAGTACTTC.

J is TRBJ2-3 and V is TRBV4-1; TRBD1 agrees at 7 bases. This CDR3 is built from 15 residues. The junction had 6 bases not matched to a gene; V was cut back by 5 bases and J by 1 base. Germline loops: CDR1 MGHRA, CDR2 YSYEKL. DNA for the CDR3: TGCGCCAGCAGCATAAGGACAGGAGGCACAGATACGCAGTATTTT. Translation: CASSIRTGGTDTQYF.

This clone was observed once. The genes are TRBV4-1 and TRBJ2-1; no clear D gene. The CDR3 is made up of 13 amino acids. Germline V lookup: CDR1 MGHRA, CDR2 YSYEKL. V lost 2 bases and J lost 8, with 10 bases in between. The CDR3 DNA is TGCGCCAGCAGCCAATTCCCCCTTTATGAGCAGTTCTTC. Translated: CASSQFPLYEQFF.

This sequence joins TRBV19 and TRBJ1-1; D gene uncertain. The CDR3 runs 14 residues. The V end was cut by 11 bases, the J end by 3 bases, with 19 bases between. Per germline, CDR1 LNHDA and CDR2 SQIVND (reference sequence). CDR3 protein: CASMTQWEDTEAFF. CDR3 DNA: TGTGCCTCAATGACCCAATGGGAGGACACTGAAGCTTTCTTT.

The chain uses TRBV15 and TRBJ2-5; the D gene is possibly TRBD2 (5 bases). The CDR3 contains 15 residues. The germline V gene encodes CDR1 LNHNV and CDR2 YYDKDF (reference sequence). Trimming shortened V by 0 bases and J by 5 bases, and 13 bases separated the two germline ends. CDR3 sequence (DNA): TGTGCCACCAGCAGAGATCTGCTAGCTCCGGAGACCCAGTACTTC. Protein: CATSRDLLAPETQYF.

V is TRBV23-1 and J is TRBJ1-4, with TRBD1 matching 9 bases. TRBV23-1 falls under the ORF class, with uncertain function. The CDR3 runs to 16 residues. After removal of 6 bases from V and 6 bases from J, the junction contained 11 bases not matched to a gene. This CDR3 is CASSPPGQGKYEKLFF. CDR3 bases: TGCGCCAGCAGCCCCCCGGGACAGGGTAAATATGAAAAACTGTTTTTT.

The chain employs TRBV5-1 and TRBJ2-2; D gene uncertain. Looked up from germline, CDR1 is SGHRS and CDR2 is YFSETQ. This CDR3 has 14 amino acids. The V gene lost 4 bases and the J gene lost 4 bases, with 11 bases spanning the gap. The CDR3 bases are TGCGCCAGCAGCCCCTCTAGGAGCACCGGGGAGCTGTTTTTT. It specifies CASSPSRSTGELFF.

The gene calls are TRBV18 and TRBJ1-2; D gene ambiguous. The CDR3 totals 13 residues. Trimming shortened V by 2 bases and J by 9 bases, and 13 bases separated the two germline ends. Germline values: CDR1 KGHSH, CDR2 LQKENI. The CDR3 loop reads CASSPSEGWSYTF. The DNA for the CDR3 is TGTGCCAGCTCACCAAGTGAGGGATGGAGCTACACCTTC.